The clone carrying this T cell receptor beta chain was picked up many times. What it binds is not known. This record comes from a study of T cells in Graves' hyperthyroidism and ophthalmopathy. V was pared by 0 bases and J by 5 bases, with 22 bases between. Per the germline V gene, CDR1 is SGHAT and CDR2 is FQNNGV. The CDR3 has 18 residues. TCR beta CDR3 regions were amplified from RNA. Researchers ran a first-round RT-PCR on the TCR CDR3 using the HTBI primer set. TCRdb ran MiXCR on the multiplex PCR reads and lists one entry per CDR3 protein. The sample includes 550,000 to 650,000 distinct CDR3 sequences, 11% to 15% of them seen just once. Overall study results and limits: Ophthalmopathy was model-predicted a median about 6.7 months pre-onset.

Graves' hyperthyroidism is called stable when ophthalmopathy does not progress within 18 months. Uncontrolled infection, other autoimmune disease, pregnancy or lactation led to exclusion. Source material: blood. This receptor was identified in a woman aged 35 to 49 with Graves' hyperthyroidism. The chain couples TRBV11-2 to TRBJ2-5; the D gene could be TRBD1 or TRBD2 (5 bases each). CDR3 nucleotides: TGTGCCAGCAGCTTAGAGAAAAATCCGGGACCCAGTTTCGAGACCCAGTACTTC. This encodes CASSLEKNPGPSFETQYF.